Reported below is one T cell receptor (beta chain). Its binding antigen is unknown. Base qualities are not provided; no much larger clone lies one nucleotide away. The entire amount of isolated RNA was reverse transcribed using the High Capacity cDNA Reverse Transcription Kit, so the sequenced TCRB transcripts were expressed ones. Naive, central memory and regulatory T cell samples underwent deep immunoSEQ sequencing, averaging about 3.3 million total reads per sample. After sorted cells were lysed in RLT buffer, RNA was extracted with DNase-treated RNeasy Micro or Mini kits, with the choice depending on cell number. Each cell subset was processed on its own to prevent cross-contamination, while patient and healthy donor samples were processed together. TCRB sequences were amplified from cDNA with the immunoSEQ multiplex PCR, producing 87-bp fragments spanning the CDR3 region. Sequencing of the amplicons was done on the Illumina HiSeq platform. In the paper's pipeline: Synthetic template baselines were used to correct PCR bias computationally, reads within Hamming distance 2 were collapsed together, and singletons that could not be merged were discarded. Reads were aligned against IMGT to assign V, D and J genes, CDR3 length and insertions or deletions at six rearrangement sites. Within each subset, clonotype counts were normalized to sorted cell number, after which true diversity and Gini coefficients were computed with the tcR R package. Repertoire sharing was quantified using the overlap coefficient calculated on TCRB nucleotide sequences. Out-of-frame TCRB sequences from naive cells were analyzed to stand in for the pre-selection repertoire. Entries here come from immuneACCESS through TCRdb and include only in-frame sequences with V and J called. Some clones fail to appear in such tables; in the studies checked, an unresolved V gene covers under half of the shortfall, and the cause of the remainder is unknown. The V and J calls and the clone size are those of that table, but D and trimming were determined from the DNA. The sample table shows approximately 250,000 clones, and over 12% are seen once. 0.026% of the sample lies in the top ten.

This record comes from a study of beta chain features in type 1 diabetes (dated by TCRdb to 2017 to 2018). Looking at the study overall: Mean age, gender distribution, total cell number and subset yield did not differ between patients and healthy donors. Regulatory and stem cell-like memory subsets were isolated from only 8 patients and about eight healthy donors, whereas naive and central memory subsets came from all 28 donors. Across all samples, 107,917,701 sorted cells were examined, and cell number per subset correlated strongly with RNA yield. The study compared TCRB repertoires of sorted circulating CD4+ T cell subsets between recently diagnosed type 1 diabetes patients and matched healthy donors.

Results and caveats for the whole study, not just this receptor: Because cDNA rather than genomic DNA was sequenced, highly expressing activated cells could have been over-represented, although no difference in activation and CD3 levels was found between groups. The naive, central memory and regulatory TCRB repertoires appeared to resemble one another more closely among patients than among healthy donors. At VDJ recombination sites, patients with type 1 diabetes made fewer insertions and deleted more nucleotides, a pattern implying thymic rearrangement abnormalities. PCR might favor shorter templates, but patient and control samples were amplified and corrected together, so any skew would affect both groups equally. A moderate but significant shortening of TCRB CDR3 length was observed in type 1 diabetes patients in all four CD4+ subsets. Because small numbers of individuals were included in the HLA sub-analyses, any influence of HLA type on TCRB rearrangement was left unresolved.

A single peripheral blood draw of around 100 mL on average was collected from each donor into heparinised tubes. Naive, central memory, regulatory and stem cell-like memory CD4+ T cells were sorted on a BD FACSAria II using a panel including CD45RO, CCR7, CD25, CD127, CD95 and CD27. Purity was above 95% for every sorted population. PBMCs were separated immediately by Lymphoprep density gradient centrifugation and were stained directly, without being cultured. So that batch effects would be minimized, each experiment stained and sorted samples in pairs, pairing one healthy donor with one patient. Material: naive CD4+ T cells from blood. Interpreted using the paper, the cell subset or site label stands for: true naive CD4+ T cells. The sequence derives from a woman aged 40 to 49 in good health.

Here is the DNA: TGCAGCGTTAGGGACAGGGTCACTGAAGCTTTCTTT. Its coded protein is CSVRDRVTEAFF. The chain couples TRBV29-1 to TRBJ1-1; TRBD1 fits 9 bases in the junction. From V the trimming removes 5 bases and from J it removes 4 bases, while the gene matches leave 2 bases of the junction unaccounted for. Based on the germline V gene, the CDR1 and CDR2 sequences are SQVTM and ANQGSEA. Taken from cysteine to phenylalanine, the CDR3 has 12 residues. The entry retains the CDR3 DNA only, 36 bases that are in frame from base 1.